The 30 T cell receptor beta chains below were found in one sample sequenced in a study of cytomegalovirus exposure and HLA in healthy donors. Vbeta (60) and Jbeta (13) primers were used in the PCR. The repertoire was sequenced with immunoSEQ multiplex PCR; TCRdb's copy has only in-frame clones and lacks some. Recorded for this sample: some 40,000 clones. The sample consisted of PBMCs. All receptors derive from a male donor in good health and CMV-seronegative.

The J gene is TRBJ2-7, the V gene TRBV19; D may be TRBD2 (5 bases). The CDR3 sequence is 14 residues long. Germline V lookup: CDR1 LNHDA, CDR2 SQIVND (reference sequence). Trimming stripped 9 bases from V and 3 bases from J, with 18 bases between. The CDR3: CARNQPGISYEQYF. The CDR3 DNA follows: TGTGCCAGGAACCAGCCGGGGATTAGCTACGAGCAGTACTTC.

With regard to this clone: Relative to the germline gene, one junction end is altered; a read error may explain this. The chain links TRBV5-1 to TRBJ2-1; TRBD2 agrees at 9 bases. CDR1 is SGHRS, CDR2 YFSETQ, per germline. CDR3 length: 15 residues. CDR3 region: CASSLAGSSDNEQFF. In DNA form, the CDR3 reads TGCGCCAGCAGTCTAGCGGGAAGCTCCGACAATGAGCAGTTCTTC.

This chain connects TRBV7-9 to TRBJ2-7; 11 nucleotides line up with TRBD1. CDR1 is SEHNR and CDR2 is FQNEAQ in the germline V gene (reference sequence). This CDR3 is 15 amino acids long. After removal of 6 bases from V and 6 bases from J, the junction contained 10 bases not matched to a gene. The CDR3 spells CASRDRTGGSSEQYF. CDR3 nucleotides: TGTGCCAGCAGGGATAGGACAGGGGGCTCCAGCGAGCAGTACTTC.

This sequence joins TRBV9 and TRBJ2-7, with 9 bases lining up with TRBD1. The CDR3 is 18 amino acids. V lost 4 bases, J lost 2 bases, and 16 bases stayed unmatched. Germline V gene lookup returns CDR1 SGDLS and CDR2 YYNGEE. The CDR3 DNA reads TGTGCCAGCAGCCCCGGGACAGGGAAACAACTTTTACCCTACGAGCAGTACTTC. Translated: CASSPGTGKQLLPYEQYF. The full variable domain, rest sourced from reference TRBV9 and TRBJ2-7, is DSGVTQTPKHLITATGQRVTLRCSPRSGDLSVYWYQQSLDQGLQFLIQYYNGEERAKGNILERFSAQQFPDLHSELNLSSLELGDSALYFCASSPGTGKQLLPYEQYFGPGTRLTVT.

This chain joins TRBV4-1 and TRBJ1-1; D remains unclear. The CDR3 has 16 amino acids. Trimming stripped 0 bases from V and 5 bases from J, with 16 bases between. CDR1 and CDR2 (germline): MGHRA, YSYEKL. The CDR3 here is CASSQELSTVRTEAFF. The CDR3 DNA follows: TGCGCCAGCAGCCAAGAACTAAGCACGGTCAGAACTGAAGCTTTCTTT.

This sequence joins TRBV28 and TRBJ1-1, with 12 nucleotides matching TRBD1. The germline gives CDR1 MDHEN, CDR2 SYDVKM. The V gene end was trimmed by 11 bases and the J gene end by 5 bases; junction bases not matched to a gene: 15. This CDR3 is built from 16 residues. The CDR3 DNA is TGTGCCGGGAGACCTTCAGGGACAGGGGGCTTGACTGAAGCTTTCTTT. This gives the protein CAGRPSGTGGLTEAFF.

The CDR3 reads CASSVDRLPYEQYF. As DNA, the CDR3 is TGTGCCAGCAGCGTAGACAGGCTCCCCTACGAGCAGTACTTC. This chain links TRBV7-8 with TRBJ2-7, with D perhaps TRBD1 (6 bases). V lost 5 bases, J lost 2 bases, and 13 bases lay in between. In germline, CDR1 is SGHVS, CDR2 FQNEAQ. The CDR3 runs to 14 residues.

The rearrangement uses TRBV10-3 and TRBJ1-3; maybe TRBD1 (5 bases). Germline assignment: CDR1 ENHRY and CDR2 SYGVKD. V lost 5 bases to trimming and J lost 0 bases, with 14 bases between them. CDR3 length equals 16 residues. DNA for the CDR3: TGTGCCATCAGTCACTCACTAAGGGGCTCTGGAAACACCATATATTTT. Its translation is CAISHSLRGSGNTIYF.

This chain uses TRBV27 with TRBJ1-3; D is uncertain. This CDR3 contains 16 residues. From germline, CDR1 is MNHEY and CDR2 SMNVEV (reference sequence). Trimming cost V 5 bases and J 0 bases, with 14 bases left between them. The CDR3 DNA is TGTGCCAGCAGTACAAGGAGGCGGAGCTCTGGAAACACCATATATTTT. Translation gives CASSTRRRSSGNTIYF.

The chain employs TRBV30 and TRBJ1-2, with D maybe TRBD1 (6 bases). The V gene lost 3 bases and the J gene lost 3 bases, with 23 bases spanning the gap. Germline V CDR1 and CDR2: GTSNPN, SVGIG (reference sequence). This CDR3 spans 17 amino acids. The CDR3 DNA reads TGTGCCTGGAGCCACAAGGGGACATCCGATTGGGACTATGGCTACACCTTC. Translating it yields CAWSHKGTSDWDYGYTF.

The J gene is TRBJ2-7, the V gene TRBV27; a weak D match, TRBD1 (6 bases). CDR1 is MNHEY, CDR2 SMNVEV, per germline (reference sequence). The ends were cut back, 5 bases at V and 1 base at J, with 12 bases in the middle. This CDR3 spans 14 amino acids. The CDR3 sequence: CASSLYRESYEQYF. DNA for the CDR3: TGTGCCAGCAGTCTCTACAGGGAGTCCTACGAGCAGTACTTC.

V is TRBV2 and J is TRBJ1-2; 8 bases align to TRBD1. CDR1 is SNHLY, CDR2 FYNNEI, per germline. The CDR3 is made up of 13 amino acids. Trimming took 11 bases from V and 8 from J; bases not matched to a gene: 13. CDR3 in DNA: TGTGCCGTACTTCCGACAGGGGCCTACGGCTACACCTTC. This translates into CAVLPTGAYGYTF. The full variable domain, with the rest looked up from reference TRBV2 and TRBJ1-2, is EPEVTQTPSHQVTQMGQEVILRCVPISNHLYFYWYRQILGQKVEFLVSFYNNEISEKSEIFDDQFSVERPDGSNFTLKIRSTKLEDSAMYFCAVLPTGAYGYTFGSGTRLTVV.

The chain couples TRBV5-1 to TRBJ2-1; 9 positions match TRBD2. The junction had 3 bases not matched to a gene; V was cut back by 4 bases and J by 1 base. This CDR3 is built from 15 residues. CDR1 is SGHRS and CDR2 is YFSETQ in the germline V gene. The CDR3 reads CASSPSGGSYNEQFF. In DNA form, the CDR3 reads TGCGCCAGCAGCCCAAGCGGGGGGTCCTACAATGAGCAGTTCTTC.

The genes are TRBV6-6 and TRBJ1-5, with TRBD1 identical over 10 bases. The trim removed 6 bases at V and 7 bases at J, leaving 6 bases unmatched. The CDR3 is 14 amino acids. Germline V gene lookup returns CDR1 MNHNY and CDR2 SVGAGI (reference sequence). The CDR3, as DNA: TGTGCCAGCAGCAGGACAGGGGGGGACCAGCCCCAGCATTTT. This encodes CASSRTGGDQPQHF.

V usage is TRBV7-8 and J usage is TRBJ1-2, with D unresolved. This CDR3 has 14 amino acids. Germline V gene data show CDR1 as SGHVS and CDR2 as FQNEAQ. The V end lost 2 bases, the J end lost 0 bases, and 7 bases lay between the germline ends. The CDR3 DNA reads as TGTGCCAGCAGCTTACGAGTGGCTAACTATGGCTACACCTTC. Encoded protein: CASSLRVANYGYTF.

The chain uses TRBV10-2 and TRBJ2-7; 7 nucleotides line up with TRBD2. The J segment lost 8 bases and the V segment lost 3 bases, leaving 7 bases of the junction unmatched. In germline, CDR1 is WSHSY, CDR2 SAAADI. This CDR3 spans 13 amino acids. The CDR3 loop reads CASSDPGLSKQYF. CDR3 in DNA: TGCGCCAGCAGTGATCCGGGACTAAGTAAGCAGTACTTC.

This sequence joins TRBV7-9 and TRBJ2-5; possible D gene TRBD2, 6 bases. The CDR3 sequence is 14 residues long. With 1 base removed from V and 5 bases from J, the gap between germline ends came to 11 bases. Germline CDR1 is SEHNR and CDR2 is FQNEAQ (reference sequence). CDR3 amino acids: CASSLEPGRETQYF. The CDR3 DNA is TGTGCCAGCAGCTTAGAACCGGGGAGGGAGACCCAGTACTTC.

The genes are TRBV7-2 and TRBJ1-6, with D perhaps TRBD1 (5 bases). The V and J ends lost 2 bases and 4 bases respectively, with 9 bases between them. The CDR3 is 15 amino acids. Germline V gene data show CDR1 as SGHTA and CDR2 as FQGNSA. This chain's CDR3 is CASSLTSGYNSPLHF. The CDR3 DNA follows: TGTGCCAGCAGCTTAACGTCAGGGTATAATTCACCCCTCCACTTT.

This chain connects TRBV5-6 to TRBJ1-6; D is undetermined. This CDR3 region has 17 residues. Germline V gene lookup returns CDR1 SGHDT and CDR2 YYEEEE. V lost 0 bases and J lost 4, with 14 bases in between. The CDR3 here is CASSLVSGRQYNSPLHF. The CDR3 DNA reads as TGTGCCAGCAGCTTGGTTTCGGGTCGGCAGTATAATTCACCCCTCCACTTT.

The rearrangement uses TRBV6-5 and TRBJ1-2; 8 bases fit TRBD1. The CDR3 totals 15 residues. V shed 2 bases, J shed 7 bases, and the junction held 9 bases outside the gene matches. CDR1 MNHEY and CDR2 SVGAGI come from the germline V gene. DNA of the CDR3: TGTGCCAGCAGTTACGAGTCCCAGGGGGCTGGTGGCTACACCTTC. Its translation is CASSYESQGAGGYTF.

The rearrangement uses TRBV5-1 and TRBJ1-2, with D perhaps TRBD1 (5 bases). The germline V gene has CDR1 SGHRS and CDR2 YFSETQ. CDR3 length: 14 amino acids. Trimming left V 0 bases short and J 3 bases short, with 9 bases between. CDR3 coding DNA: TGCGCCAGCAGCTTGGCCGGAGGGGACTATGGCTACACCTTC. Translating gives CASSLAGGDYGYTF.

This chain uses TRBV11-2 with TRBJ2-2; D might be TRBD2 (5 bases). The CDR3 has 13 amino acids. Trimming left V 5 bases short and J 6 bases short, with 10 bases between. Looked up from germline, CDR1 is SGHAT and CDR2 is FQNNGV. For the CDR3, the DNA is TGTGCCAGCAGCCAAGGACTCTCCGGGGAGCTGTTTTTT. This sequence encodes CASSQGLSGELFF.

The CDR3 region has the DNA TGTGCCAGCAGCAACCACAAGAACACTGAAGCTTTCTTT. Its protein is CASSNHKNTEAFF. The rearrangement links TRBV7-9 to TRBJ1-1; D not certain. This CDR3 has 13 residues. Trimming removed 5 bases from V and 1 base from J, with 8 bases in between. Germline V gives CDR1 SEHNR, CDR2 FQNEAQ (reference sequence).

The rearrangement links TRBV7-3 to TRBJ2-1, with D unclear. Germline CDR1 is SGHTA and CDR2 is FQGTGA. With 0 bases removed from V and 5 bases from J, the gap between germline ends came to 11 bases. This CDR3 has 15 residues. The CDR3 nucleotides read TGTGCCAGCAGCTTAACAATAACCAGAAACAATGAGCAGTTCTTC. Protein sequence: CASSLTITRNNEQFF.

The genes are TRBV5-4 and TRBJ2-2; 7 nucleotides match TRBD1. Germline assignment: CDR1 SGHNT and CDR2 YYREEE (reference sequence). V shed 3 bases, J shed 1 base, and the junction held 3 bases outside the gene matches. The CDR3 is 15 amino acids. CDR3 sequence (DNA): TGTGCCAGCAGCTCCGACAGGGTGAACACCGGGGAGCTGTTTTTT. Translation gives CASSSDRVNTGELFF.

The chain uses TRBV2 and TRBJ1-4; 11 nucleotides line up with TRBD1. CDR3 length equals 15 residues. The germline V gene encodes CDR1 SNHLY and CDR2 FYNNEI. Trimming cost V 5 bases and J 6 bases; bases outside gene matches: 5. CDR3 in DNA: TGTGCCAGCAGTAAACGGGACAGGGGGGATGAAAAACTGTTTTTT. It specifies CASSKRDRGDEKLFF.

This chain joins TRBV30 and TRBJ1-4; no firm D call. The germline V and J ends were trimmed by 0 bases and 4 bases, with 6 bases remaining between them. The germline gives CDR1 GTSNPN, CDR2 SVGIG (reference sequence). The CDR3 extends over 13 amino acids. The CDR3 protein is CAWSVSLNEKLFF. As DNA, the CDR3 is TGTGCCTGGAGTGTGTCCCTTAATGAAAAACTGTTTTTT. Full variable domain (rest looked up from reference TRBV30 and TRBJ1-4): SQTIHQWPATLVQPVGSPLSLECTVEGTSNPNLYWYRQAAGRGLQLLFYSVGIGQISSEVPQNLSASRPQDRQFILSSKKLLLSDSGFYLCAWSVSLNEKLFFGSGTQLSVL.

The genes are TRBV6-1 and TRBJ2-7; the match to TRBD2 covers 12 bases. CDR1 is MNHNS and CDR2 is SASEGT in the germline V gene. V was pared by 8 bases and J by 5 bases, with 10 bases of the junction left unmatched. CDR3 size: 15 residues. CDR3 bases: TGTGCCAGCGGCCGGTCTAGCGGGGGGGCCCACGAGCAGTACTTC. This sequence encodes CASGRSSGGAHEQYF.

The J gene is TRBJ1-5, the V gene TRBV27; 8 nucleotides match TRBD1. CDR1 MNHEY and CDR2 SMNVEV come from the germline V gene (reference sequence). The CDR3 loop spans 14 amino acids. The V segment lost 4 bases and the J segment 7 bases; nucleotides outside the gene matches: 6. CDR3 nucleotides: TGTGCCAGCAGTTCCACAGGGGGAGGGCAGCCCCAGCATTTT. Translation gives CASSSTGGGQPQHF.

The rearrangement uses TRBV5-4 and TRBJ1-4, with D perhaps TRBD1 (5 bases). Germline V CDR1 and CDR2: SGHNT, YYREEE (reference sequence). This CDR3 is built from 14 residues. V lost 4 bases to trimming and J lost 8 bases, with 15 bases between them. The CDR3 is CASSPGVGGEKLFF. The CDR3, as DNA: TGTGCCAGCAGCCCGGGAGTGGGGGGAGAAAAACTGTTTTTT.